The 30 T cell receptor beta chains given below trace back to one sample, sequenced in a study of blood T cells in healthy people across ages. Combining a sample-barcoded 5' primer with a J-beta primer mix, a second PCR ran for roughly 7 to 12 cycles. TCRdb fed the 5' RACE reads into MiXCR, producing one record per CDR3 protein. Seen here are about 540,000 distinct CDR3 sequences, more than 20% observed once, and the top ten hold 7.5% to 9%. This sample also belongs to another study, concerning T cells of mothers and their children.

Input material: blood. The receptor set was obtained from a boy aged 5-17 years in good health.

The V gene is TRBV19, the J gene TRBJ2-2; 8 bases map to TRBD1. In germline, CDR1 is LNHDA, CDR2 SQIVND (reference sequence). This CDR3 is built from 14 residues. J was trimmed by 6 bases and V by 5 bases; bases with no gene match: 5. The CDR3 loop reads CASSGTGLAGELFF. The CDR3 DNA is TGTGCCAGTAGTGGGACAGGTCTAGCCGGGGAGCTGTTTTTT.

This chain connects TRBV19 to TRBJ2-5, with 10 bases identical to TRBD1. The length of the CDR3 is 15 residues. The V and J ends lost 5 bases and 5 bases, in that order; junction bases with no gene match: 8. Germline values: CDR1 LNHDA, CDR2 SQIVND (reference sequence). CDR3 residues: CASSGPGQGTETQYF. In nucleotides, the CDR3 is TGTGCCAGTAGTGGCCCGGGACAGGGGACGGAGACCCAGTACTTC.

The chain uses TRBV5-1 and TRBJ1-2; D unclear. Trimming cost V 0 bases and J 4 bases, with 13 bases left between them. CDR1 is SGHRS and CDR2 is YFSETQ in the germline V gene. This CDR3 is built from 15 residues. The CDR3: CASSLALGHPYGYTF. CDR3 nucleotide sequence: TGCGCCAGCAGCTTGGCCCTTGGGCACCCCTATGGCTACACCTTC.

The V call is TRBV7-9, the J call TRBJ2-5; TRBD1 or TRBD2 may be the D gene (6 bases each). CDR1 SEHNR and CDR2 FQNEAQ come from the germline V gene (reference sequence). V shed 5 bases and J shed 5 bases, with 18 bases lying between them. This CDR3 region has 15 residues. CDR3 DNA sequence: TGTGCCAGCAGCCCGTGGACAGTAGCGGTGGAGACCCAGTACTTC. It is translated as CASSPWTVAVETQYF.

This chain links TRBV5-6 with TRBJ2-5; no clear D. The CDR3 consists of 16 residues. V was pared by 0 bases and J by 5 bases, with 17 bases between. Germline lookup yields CDR1 SGHDT and CDR2 YYEEEE. The CDR3 here is CASSLALSASGETQYF. CDR3 in DNA: TGTGCCAGCAGCTTGGCTCTCTCTGCTTCCGGGGAGACCCAGTACTTC.

This chain links TRBV25-1 with TRBJ2-6, with D possibly matching TRBD1 (5 bases). The CDR3 consists of 15 residues. V was pared by 6 bases and J by 0 bases, with 9 bases between. From germline, CDR1 is MGHDK and CDR2 SYGVNS. CDR3 nucleotide sequence: TGTGCCAGCAGCGACGACAGCTCTGGGGCCAACGTCCTGACTTTC. It translates to CASSDDSSGANVLTF.

The CDR3 here is CGAGGRPRENSPLHF. The CDR3 DNA is TGTGGGGCCGGGGGCAGGCCTAGGGAAAATTCACCCCTCCACTTT. J is TRBJ1-6 and V is TRBV30; the D gene is possibly TRBD1 (6 bases). Germline V gene data show CDR1 as GTSNPN and CDR2 as SVGIG (reference sequence). The CDR3 contains 15 residues.

The table lists this clonotype with a few counts. The CDR3 region is CASSPRGGGTNEKLFF. CDR3 nucleotide sequence: TGTGCCAGCAGCCCCCGGGGAGGGGGGACTAATGAAAAACTGTTTTTT. The chain carries TRBV9 and TRBJ1-4; D is perhaps TRBD1 (6 bases). Trimming took 4 bases from V and 2 from J, leaving 15 bases between them. Per germline, CDR1 SGDLS and CDR2 YYNGEE. The CDR3 is made up of 16 amino acids.

The table lists this clonotype with a few counts. The genes are TRBV15 and TRBJ2-1; 12 positions agree with TRBD2. The CDR3 is 17 amino acids. The junction had 7 bases not matched to a gene; V was cut back by 0 bases and J by 7 bases. Germline V gene sequence: CDR1 LNHNV, CDR2 YYDKDF (reference sequence). The CDR3 DNA sequence: TGTGCCACCAGCAGAGATCGTCTAGCGGGAGGGTTGAATGAGCAGTTCTTC. Residues: CATSRDRLAGGLNEQFF.

In its sample, this clonotype was seen many times. The V call is TRBV6-2 or TRBV6-3, the J call TRBJ2-7; 7 bases align to TRBD1. J gave up 5 bases and V 5 bases, and 6 bases lay outside the gene matches. The CDR3 is made up of 13 amino acids. Looked up from germline, CDR1 is MNHEY and CDR2 is SVGEGT. CDR3 in amino acids: CASSDREIHEQYF. The CDR3 DNA follows: TGTGCCAGCAGTGACAGGGAAATCCACGAGCAGTACTTC.

The V call is TRBV7-2, the J call TRBJ2-3; 10 bases are shared with TRBD2. Germline values: CDR1 SGHTA, CDR2 FQGNSA. CDR3 length: 14 residues. With V trimmed by 7 bases and J by 6 bases, 7 bases remained unmatched. CDR3: CASIRATSGDTQYF. In nucleotides, the CDR3 is TGTGCCAGCATCCGCGCGACTAGCGGGGATACGCAGTATTTT.

This clonotype occurred a few times. This chain connects TRBV20-1 to TRBJ2-3; the match to TRBD2 covers 12 bases. The V gene end was trimmed by 3 bases and the J gene end by 0 bases; junction bases not matched to a gene: 1. Germline CDR1 DFQATT, CDR2 SNEGSKA (reference sequence). The length of the CDR3 is 15 residues. The CDR3 coding sequence is TGCAGTGCTAGTACTAGCGGGAGGAGCACAGATACGCAGTATTTT. Its protein is CSASTSGRSTDTQYF.

This chain's CDR3 is CASSEDEQFF. CDR3 in DNA: TGTGCCAGCAGTGAAGACGAGCAGTTCTTC. The chain carries TRBV25-1 and TRBJ2-1, with unresolved D. CDR3 length: 10 amino acids. The germline V and J ends were trimmed by 2 bases and 10 bases, with 3 bases remaining between them. Germline V gene sequence: CDR1 MGHDK, CDR2 SYGVNS.

About this clonotype: A read error may produce the germline difference seen at one junction end. CDR3 loop: CGARDQSGKETQYF. In nucleotides, the CDR3 is TGCGGTGCTAGAGATCAATCAGGGAAGGAGACCCAGTACTTC. V and J are TRBV20-1 and TRBJ2-5; TRBD1 is a possible D gene (5 bases). CDR1 is DFQATT, CDR2 SNEGSKA, per germline (reference sequence). This CDR3 has 14 residues.

The chain has TRBV7-2 and TRBJ1-3, with a possible D match to TRBD1 (5 bases). Trimming took off 7 bases at V and 0 bases at J, with 13 bases between the two ends. The CDR3 consists of 15 residues. The V gene's germline CDR1 is SGHTA and CDR2 FQGNSA. The chain's CDR3 is CASNEGPYSGNTIYF. The CDR3 DNA is TGTGCCAGCAACGAGGGACCCTACTCTGGAAACACCATATATTTT.

The genes are TRBV24-1 and TRBJ2-3; 9 nucleotides line up with TRBD1. V dropped 4 bases and J dropped 3; count of bases not matched to a gene: 4. CDR1 is KGHDR, CDR2 SFDVKD, per germline. This CDR3 has 15 amino acids. The CDR3 spells CATSDPGTGTDTQYF. As DNA, the CDR3 is TGTGCCACCAGTGACCCCGGGACAGGGACAGATACGCAGTATTTT.

This clonotype was counted a few times. The chain employs TRBV20-1 and TRBJ2-2; 14 positions agree with TRBD2. The CDR3 covers 15 residues. Germline lookup yields CDR1 DFQATT and CDR2 SNEGSKA (reference sequence). This CDR3 reads CSLGGLAGATGELFF. Here the CDR3 DNA reads TGCAGCCTAGGGGGACTAGCGGGGGCTACCGGGGAGCTGTTTTTT.

This chain uses TRBV5-4 with TRBJ2-1; 7 nucleotides align to TRBD1. CDR1 SGHNT and CDR2 YYREEE come from the germline V gene (reference sequence). The junction had 8 bases not matched to a gene; V was cut back by 2 bases and J by 6 bases. The CDR3 contains 15 residues. Here the CDR3 DNA reads TGTGCCAGCAGCTTTGGGGACAGCCGAGTCAATGAGCAGTTCTTC. It specifies CASSFGDSRVNEQFF.

This clonotype was recorded many times. The chain couples TRBV6-4 to TRBJ2-3, with 14 bases that match TRBD2. The germline CDR1 and CDR2 sequences are MRHNA and SNTAGT. The ends lost 0 bases at V and 8 bases at J; junction bases unmatched: 1. The CDR3 loop spans 15 amino acids. This CDR3 reads CASSDSTSGGATQYF. The CDR3 DNA reads as TGTGCCAGCAGTGACTCGACTAGCGGGGGGGCTACGCAGTATTTT.

This chain links TRBV20-1 with TRBJ2-1; no definite D call. Germline CDR1 is DFQATT and CDR2 is SNEGSKA (reference sequence). Trimming pared 0 bases from V and 6 bases from J, leaving 15 bases between. The CDR3 has 15 amino acids. CDR3: CSARDSGSSGNEQFF. The CDR3 DNA reads TGCAGTGCTAGAGATTCTGGGTCTTCTGGCAATGAGCAGTTCTTC.

This clonotype occurred a few times. CDR3: CASSLMGQGKGNTEAFF. The CDR3, as DNA: TGTGCCAGCAGTTTAATGGGACAGGGGAAAGGGAACACTGAAGCTTTCTTT. The gene calls are TRBV28 and TRBJ1-1; 10 bases are a match to TRBD1. The CDR3 consists of 17 residues. From germline, CDR1 is MDHEN and CDR2 SYDVKM. V lost 2 bases, J lost 1 base, and 7 bases stayed unmatched.

CDR3 sequence reads: CASSFPAGTGGYTF. The CDR3 nucleotides are TGTGCCAGCAGCTTTCCTGCCGGGACAGGCGGTTACACCTTC. The chain recombines TRBV7-9 with TRBJ1-2; 8 positions agree with TRBD1. The CDR3 has 14 amino acids. With V trimmed by 3 bases and J by 11 bases, 11 bases remained unmatched. Germline CDR1 reads SEHNR; CDR2 reads FQNEAQ (reference sequence).

The V and J genes are TRBV7-8 and TRBJ2-7; perhaps TRBD2 as D (5 bases). V was clipped by 1 base and J by 0 bases, with 19 bases between them. CDR3 length equals 18 residues. Germline V gene data show CDR1 as SGHVS and CDR2 as FQNEAQ. CDR3: CASSLVIGFGKSSYEQYF. The CDR3, as DNA: TGTGCCAGCAGCTTAGTAATAGGGTTCGGGAAGAGCTCCTACGAGCAGTACTTC.

This chain joins TRBV7-9 and TRBJ1-2, with D uncertain. V lost 8 bases and J 7 bases, leaving 11 bases between the germline ends. This CDR3 comprises 11 residues. The germline gives CDR1 SEHNR, CDR2 FQNEAQ (reference sequence). The CDR3 bases are TGTGCCAGCGCTGAGAGTGGTGGCTACACCTTC. Translated, it gives CASAESGGYTF.

This clonotype showed up just a few times. The chain uses TRBV24-1 and TRBJ2-5, with D hard to call. Trimming cost V 4 bases and J 7 bases, with 9 bases left between them. Germline CDR1 KGHDR, CDR2 SFDVKD. The CDR3 is 12 residues long. The CDR3 protein is CATSDLFWTQYF. The CDR3 nucleotides read TGTGCCACCAGTGACCTCTTCTGGACCCAGTACTTC.

The sample holds a few counts of this clonotype. The V and J genes are TRBV20-1 and TRBJ2-5; D may be TRBD2 (5 bases). The J call is uncertain, as TRBJ2-1 better fits the DNA end. Germline values: CDR1 DFQATT, CDR2 SNEGSKA (reference sequence). This CDR3 has 13 amino acids. CDR3 DNA sequence: TGCAGTGCTAGTAGAGGGAGACACAATGAGCAGTTCTTC. It specifies CSASRGRHNEQFF.

The chain is built from TRBV20-1 and TRBJ2-5; D gene uncertain. The germline V gene has CDR1 DFQATT and CDR2 SNEGSKA (reference sequence). V lost 3 bases, J lost 4 bases, and 15 bases lay in between. The CDR3 length is 14 residues. The CDR3 loop is CSARIGVGVETQYF. The DNA for the CDR3 is TGCAGTGCTAGGATAGGCGTAGGAGTAGAGACCCAGTACTTC.

A few counts support this clonotype. The chain uses TRBV6-2 or TRBV6-3 and TRBJ2-1; weak D call: TRBD2 (6 bases). CDR1 and CDR2 from the germline V gene are MNHEY and SVGEGT. The ends were cut back, 2 bases at V and 2 bases at J, with 10 bases in the middle. The CDR3 consists of 15 residues. The CDR3 nucleotides read TGTGCCAGCAGTTACGGCGGGGATCCCTACAATGAGCAGTTCTTC. Its translation: CASSYGGDPYNEQFF.

This clonotype was detected only a few times. This chain links TRBV12-3 or TRBV12-4 with TRBJ2-5; 10 bases align to TRBD2. Trimming removed 4 bases from V and 5 bases from J; junction bases left unmatched: 7. This CDR3 spans 15 amino acids. CDR3 coding DNA: TGTGCCAGCAGTTGGAATAGCGGGGGGCGGGAGACCCAGTACTTC. Translating gives CASSWNSGGRETQYF.

This clonotype was counted between two and nine times. The chain uses TRBV15 and TRBJ2-7; the match to TRBD2 covers 7 bases. TRBJ2-5 explains the end of the DNA better; the J call may be wrong. The CDR3 spans 18 residues. In germline, CDR1 is LNHNV, CDR2 YYDKDF (reference sequence). The CDR3 sequence is CATSKEGGGPSLQETQYF. CDR3 nucleotides: TGTGCCACCAGCAAAGAAGGCGGGGGACCTTCGTTACAAGAGACCCAGTACTTC.